One sample yielded the 28 T cell receptor beta chains listed below, sequenced in a study of blood T cell repertoires in COVID-19. Produced via immunoSEQ multiplex PCR; TCRdb's table is partial and in-frame only. The profile covers over 200,000 clones, with approximately 83% appearing a single time and around 2.9% taken by the ten largest. Sequencing was done on a sample of peripheral blood. The receptors stem from a woman aged 25-40 years who had recovered from COVID-19.

In DNA form, the CDR3 reads TGTGCCACTCTAACACTGACAGAGGAAGCTTTCTTT. It yields the protein CATLTLTEEAFF. The chain joins TRBV19 to TRBJ1-1, with D maybe TRBD1 (5 bases). V gave up 10 bases and J gave up 8 bases, with 17 bases separating them. Germline V gene data show CDR1 as LNHDA and CDR2 as SQIVND (reference sequence). This CDR3 region has 12 residues.

The chain recombines TRBV11-2 with TRBJ2-4; D may be TRBD2 (5 bases). Trimming left V 5 bases short and J 2 bases short, with 7 bases between. This CDR3 has 13 amino acids. Per the germline V gene, CDR1 is SGHAT and CDR2 is FQNNGV. DNA for the CDR3: TGTGCCAGCAGCCCCGGGACCAAAAACATTCAGTACTTC. Translation gives CASSPGTKNIQYF.

This clone has a single count. CDR3 sequence: CASSLEAGRGTEAFF. The DNA for the CDR3 is TGTGCCAGCAGCTTGGAGGCAGGACGGGGGACTGAAGCTTTCTTT. The chain links TRBV5-4 to TRBJ1-1, with a weak D call TRBD1 (5 bases). The CDR3 contains 15 residues. Between the trimmed V and J ends, which lost 0 bases and 5 bases, there was a span of 14 bases. Germline-derived CDR1 and CDR2 are SGHNT and YYREEE (reference sequence).

CDR3 in amino acids: CASSTDTNTEAFF. The CDR3 nucleotides are TGTGCCAGTTCTACAGACACAAACACTGAAGCTTTCTTT. V and J are TRBV6-4 and TRBJ1-1; D not resolved. The V gene lost 9 bases and the J gene lost 2 bases, with 13 bases spanning the gap. The CDR3 runs to 13 residues. Per the germline V gene, CDR1 is MRHNA and CDR2 is SNTAGT.

J is TRBJ2-3 and V is TRBV7-2; 9 bases are shared with TRBD2. The CDR3 has 18 residues. Germline V lookup: CDR1 SGHTA, CDR2 FQGNSA. The V segment lost 8 bases and the J segment 0 bases; nucleotides outside the gene matches: 15. The CDR3 here is CASHGIYPSGASTDTQYF. Here the CDR3 DNA reads TGTGCCAGCCATGGCATCTACCCTAGCGGGGCCAGCACAGATACGCAGTATTTT.

This clone has only one observation. V and J are TRBV5-1 and TRBJ1-6; D is unresolved. The CDR3 consists of 16 residues. Trimming pared 4 bases from V and 0 bases from J, leaving 11 bases between. Germline lookup yields CDR1 SGHRS and CDR2 YFSETQ. The CDR3 loop is CASSPQTYSYNSPLHF. CDR3 DNA sequence: TGCGCCAGCAGCCCTCAAACCTACTCCTATAATTCACCCCTCCACTTT.

The chain couples TRBV2 to TRBJ1-1; D call uncertain. Germline values: CDR1 SNHLY, CDR2 FYNNEI. The CDR3 length is 11 residues. V lost 10 bases to trimming and J lost 1 base, with 7 bases between them. The CDR3 loop is CATTGNTEAFF. CDR3 sequence (DNA): TGTGCCACCACCGGGAACACTGAAGCTTTCTTT. Complete variable domain (other parts from reference TRBV2 and TRBJ1-1): EPEVTQTPSHQVTQMGQEVILRCVPISNHLYFYWYRQILGQKVEFLVSFYNNEISEKSEIFDDQFSVERPDGSNFTLKIRSTKLEDSAMYFCATTGNTEAFFGQGTRLTVV.

This clone was detected many times. This chain joins TRBV5-1 and TRBJ2-5, with D perhaps TRBD1 (6 bases). The germline CDR1 and CDR2 sequences are SGHRS and YFSETQ. This CDR3 region has 15 residues. V was pared by 4 bases and J by 2 bases, with 15 bases between. As DNA, the CDR3 is TGCGCCAGCAGCCCTCGGACAGTTCAACAAGAGACCCAGTACTTC. It is translated as CASSPRTVQQETQYF.

This chain connects TRBV19 to TRBJ1-2; D possibly corresponds to TRBD1 (5 bases). The germline V gene has CDR1 LNHDA and CDR2 SQIVND (reference sequence). The CDR3 totals 13 residues. V dropped 9 bases and J dropped 6 bases, with 17 bases sitting between them. CDR3 nucleotide sequence: TGTGCCAGCTCAGGGCCCCAAAGGGATGGCTACACCTTC. Translating gives CASSGPQRDGYTF.

The chain couples TRBV6-2 or TRBV6-3 to TRBJ2-3, with TRBD1 identical over 9 bases. Germline loops: CDR1 MNHEY, CDR2 SVGEGT. This CDR3 has 17 amino acids. After removal of 6 bases from V and 3 bases from J, the junction contained 13 bases not matched to a gene. The DNA for the CDR3 is TGTGCCAGCAGCCCTCACCACCTAGGACAGGGGACAGATACGCAGTATTTT. It yields the protein CASSPHHLGQGTDTQYF.

V gene TRBV5-6 combines with J gene TRBJ2-3; the match to TRBD2 covers 13 bases. Germline loops: CDR1 SGHDT, CDR2 YYEEEE. V was clipped by 2 bases and J by 6 bases; unmatched bases: 3. This CDR3 is 15 amino acids long. The CDR3, as DNA: TGTGCCAGCAGCTTTGGGACTAGCGGGGCCGATACGCAGTATTTT. Translated, it gives CASSFGTSGADTQYF.

This chain joins TRBV7-9 and TRBJ2-5; 7 nucleotides align to TRBD2. This CDR3 is built from 15 residues. V lost 5 bases to trimming and J lost 2 bases; unmatched junction nucleotides: 8. Germline V gene lookup returns CDR1 SEHNR and CDR2 FQNEAQ (reference sequence). The CDR3 bases are TGTGCCAGCAGCCAGGAGTGGCGGGGGCAAGAGACCCAGTACTTC. This sequence encodes CASSQEWRGQETQYF.

V and J are TRBV4-1 and TRBJ2-7; D perhaps matches TRBD1 (6 bases). Germline CDR1 is MGHRA and CDR2 is YSYEKL. Between the trimmed V and J ends, which lost 8 bases and 3 bases, there was a span of 14 bases. This CDR3 has 13 amino acids. The CDR3 DNA follows: TGCGCCAGCCCAACAGGGCGGCACTACGAGCAGTACTTC. This codes for CASPTGRHYEQYF.

The J gene is TRBJ2-7, the V gene TRBV9; 8 bases match TRBD2. The J segment lost 7 bases and the V segment lost 0 bases, leaving 6 bases of the junction unmatched. The CDR3 is 14 residues long. Germline V gives CDR1 SGDLS, CDR2 YYNGEE. The CDR3 DNA reads as TGTGCCAGCAGCGTAGAGGGACTAGGTTGGGAGCAGTACTTC. It codes for CASSVEGLGWEQYF.

The chain employs TRBV2 and TRBJ1-5, with D possibly matching TRBD1 (5 bases). The V gene lost 0 bases and the J gene lost 6 bases, with 12 bases spanning the gap. Per germline, CDR1 SNHLY and CDR2 FYNNEI. This CDR3 is 15 amino acids long. Here the CDR3 DNA reads TGTGCCAGCAGTGAAGCGCTTACAGGCGCTCAGCCCCAGCATTTT. This gives the protein CASSEALTGAQPQHF.

J is TRBJ1-1 and V is TRBV7-9; 7 bases match TRBD1. V lost 2 bases, J lost 3 bases, and 3 bases stayed unmatched. The CDR3 length is 14 residues. The germline gives CDR1 SEHNR, CDR2 FQNEAQ (reference sequence). Here the CDR3 reads CASSLYQGDTEAFF. The CDR3 nucleotides are TGTGCCAGCAGCTTATATCAGGGGGACACTGAAGCTTTCTTT.

The chain carries TRBV18 and TRBJ1-6; 7 positions match TRBD1. Germline lookup yields CDR1 KGHSH and CDR2 LQKENI. The CDR3 extends over 14 amino acids. Trimming removed 4 bases from V and 4 bases from J; junction bases left unmatched: 1. CDR3 sequence reads: CASSRDRYNSPLHF. The CDR3 nucleotides are TGTGCCAGCTCACGGGACAGATATAATTCACCCCTCCACTTT. The whole variable domain, filled in from reference TRBV18 and TRBJ1-6, reads NAGVMQNPRHLVRRRGQEARLRCSPMKGHSHVYWYRQLPEEGLKFMVYLQKENIIDESGMPKERFSAEFPKEGPSILRIQQVVRGDSAAYFCASSRDRYNSPLHFGNGTRLTVT.

The V call is TRBV12-3 or TRBV12-4, the J call TRBJ2-7, with 7 bases lining up with TRBD1. The CDR3 covers 13 residues. V trimming: 5 bases; J trimming: 4 bases; junction bases outside the gene matches: 5. CDR3: CASSRQGVYEQYF. The CDR3 DNA reads as TGTGCCAGCAGTCGACAGGGAGTATACGAGCAGTACTTC.

CDR3 region: CASKGSSGGPPSYEQYF. CDR3 coding DNA: TGTGCCAGCAAAGGGAGTAGCGGGGGCCCACCCTCCTACGAGCAGTACTTC. This chain joins TRBV2 and TRBJ2-7, with 9 bases matching TRBD2. The germline CDR1 and CDR2 sequences are SNHLY and FYNNEI. V lost 7 bases and J lost 0; bases outside the gene matches: 13. The CDR3 extends over 17 amino acids.

This clone was picked up one time. This rearrangement joins TRBV9 to TRBJ1-1; a possible D gene is TRBD1 (5 bases). The CDR3 loop spans 14 amino acids. Germline V gene sequence: CDR1 SGDLS, CDR2 YYNGEE. V was clipped by 4 bases and J by 6 bases, with 16 bases between them. Here the CDR3 reads CASSFHQGPAEAFF. As DNA, the CDR3 is TGTGCCAGCAGCTTCCACCAGGGTCCGGCTGAAGCTTTCTTT.

The chain uses TRBV11-2 and TRBJ2-2; 7 bases align to TRBD1. V lost 4 bases and J lost 1; bases outside the gene matches: 3. The CDR3 length is 15 residues. Germline CDR1 and CDR2: SGHAT and FQNNGV. The CDR3 DNA reads TGTGCCAGCAGCTCCCGGACAGGGAACACCGGGGAGCTGTTTTTT. Its protein product is CASSSRTGNTGELFF.

The chain carries TRBV2 and TRBJ2-7, with D maybe TRBD1 (6 bases). CDR1 is SNHLY and CDR2 is FYNNEI in the germline V gene. With 6 bases removed from V and 0 bases from J, the gap between germline ends came to 18 bases. The CDR3 runs to 16 residues. The CDR3 spells CASSDPTGPSSYEQYF. CDR3 nucleotide sequence: TGTGCCAGCAGCGATCCGACAGGCCCGAGCTCCTACGAGCAGTACTTC.

The V call is TRBV2, the J call TRBJ2-5; unclear D gene. The germline gives CDR1 SNHLY, CDR2 FYNNEI. Trimming shortened V by 8 bases and J by 3 bases, and 4 bases separated the two germline ends. The CDR3 is made up of 10 amino acids. The CDR3 region is CASLEETQYF. CDR3 nucleotides: TGTGCCAGCTTAGAAGAGACCCAGTACTTC.

The V gene is TRBV25-1, the J gene TRBJ1-6, with 8 bases aligning to TRBD1. The V segment lost 1 base and the J segment 10 bases; nucleotides outside the gene matches: 3. This CDR3 spans 14 amino acids. Germline V gene sequence: CDR1 MGHDK, CDR2 SYGVNS. Here the CDR3 reads CASSELTGGSPLHF. The CDR3 coding sequence is TGTGCCAGCAGTGAATTAACAGGGGGATCACCCCTCCACTTT.

J is TRBJ2-5 and V is TRBV2; 7 bases line up with TRBD1. Trimming took 4 bases from V and 1 from J; bases not matched to a gene: 9. CDR1 and CDR2 (germline): SNHLY, FYNNEI. The CDR3 is made up of 16 amino acids. The CDR3 bases are TGTGCCAGCAGTGGCCAACTGGGACAGAGCCAAGAGACCCAGTACTTC. Translating it yields CASSGQLGQSQETQYF.

The V gene is TRBV3-1 (or the pseudogene TRBV3-2), the J gene TRBJ2-7; 8 positions agree with TRBD1. Germline-derived CDR1 and CDR2 are LGHDT and YNNKEL (reference sequence). The V and J ends lost 2 bases and 3 bases, in that order; junction bases with no gene match: 3. CDR3 length: 14 residues. CDR3 region: CASSQNDRGYEQYF. CDR3 DNA sequence: TGTGCCAGCAGCCAAAACGACAGGGGCTACGAGCAGTACTTC.

V is TRBV3-1 (or the pseudogene TRBV3-2) and J is TRBJ1-5, with D uncertain. There are 13 residues in the CDR3. Germline-derived CDR1 and CDR2 are LGHDT and YNNKEL (reference sequence). With 1 base removed from V and 5 bases from J, the gap between germline ends came to 6 bases. The CDR3: CASSQGLDQPQHF. The CDR3 DNA reads as TGTGCCAGCAGCCAAGGGTTAGATCAGCCCCAGCATTTT.

This rearrangement joins TRBV4-2 to TRBJ2-2, with 9 bases that match TRBD2. This CDR3 comprises 18 residues. The junction had 9 bases not matched to a gene; V was cut back by 0 bases and J by 4 bases. The V gene's germline CDR1 is LGHNA and CDR2 YNFKEQ. DNA for the CDR3: TGTGCCAGCAGCCAAGATCAGGGCGGGGGGGCGATCACCGGGGAGCTGTTTTTT. Amino acid sequence: CASSQDQGGGAITGELFF.